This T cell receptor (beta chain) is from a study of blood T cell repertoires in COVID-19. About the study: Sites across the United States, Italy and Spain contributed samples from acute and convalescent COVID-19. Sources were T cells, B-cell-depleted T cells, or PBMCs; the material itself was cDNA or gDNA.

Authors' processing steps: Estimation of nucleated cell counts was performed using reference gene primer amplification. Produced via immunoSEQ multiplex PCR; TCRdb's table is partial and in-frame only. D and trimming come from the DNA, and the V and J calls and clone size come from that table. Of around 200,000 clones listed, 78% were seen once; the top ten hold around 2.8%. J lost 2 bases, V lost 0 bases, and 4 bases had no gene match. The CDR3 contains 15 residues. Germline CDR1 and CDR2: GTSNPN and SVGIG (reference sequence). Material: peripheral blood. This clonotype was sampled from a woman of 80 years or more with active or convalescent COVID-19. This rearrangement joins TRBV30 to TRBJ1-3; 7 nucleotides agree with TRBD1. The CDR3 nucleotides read TGTGCCTGGAGTGTAAGACAGGGACCTGGAAACACCATATATTTT. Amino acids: CAWSVRQGPGNTIYF.